Described below is a single TCR beta chain sequence and its context. Its antigen is not known. The source of the sample is a study of CD8+ T cells in alopecia areata. As for the study in general: For the treated group, dosing was oral tofacitinib at 5 to 10 mg twice daily. Dosing spanned 6 to 18 months on tofacitinib, then 6 months off drug.

The study team obtained lesional scalp punch biopsies and peripheral blood from alopecia areata patients. Overall study findings and caveats: Between patients, shared TCR sequences were less clear than in mice. This was possibly due in part to HLA diversity in the patient population.

Sequencing relied on a cDNA template that was reverse transcribed from extracted RNA. Clones were sequenced by immunoSEQ multiplex PCR, and TCRdb holds only the in-frame ones, with some missing. The sample records about 200,000 clones, 57% being singletons. V lost 4 bases, J lost 4 bases, and 5 bases stayed unmatched. The CDR3 runs to 14 residues. CDR1 and CDR2 from the germline V gene are SGHRS and YFSETQ. The sequence came from a human donor with alopecia areata. The chain recombines TRBV5-1 with TRBJ2-3, with 8 bases aligning to TRBD2. The material was CD4+ T cells sorted from blood, obtained at week 0. CDR3 protein: CASSPGLGADTQYF. CDR3 nucleotides: TGCGCCAGCAGCCCGGGACTAGGGGCAGATACGCAGTATTTT.